These T cell receptor beta chains were read from a single sample in a study of blood T cell repertoires in COVID-19. Profiling relied on immunoSEQ multiplex PCR, and the TCRdb table lists in-frame clones only, not all of them. The sample lists 39,000 or so clones; about four fifths were seen once. Sequencing was done on a sample of peripheral blood. These receptors originate from a man aged 35 to 55 with active or convalescent COVID-19. Both conserved end residues are part of each CDR3. Each record gives: D gene, J gene, clone size, V gene, CDR3 protein, CDR3 DNA. The D gene is left open where the match is weak. Size is omitted from some rows. Given values are once, few, many or a class for expanded clones.

>.|TRBJ2-2|.|TRBV10-3
CAITVTNTNTGELFF
TGTGCCATCACGGTTACCAATACTAACACCGGGGAGCTGTTTTTT
>.|TRBJ2-6|.|TRBV19
CASSFHGSGANVLTF
TGTGCCAGTAGTTTTCACGGGTCTGGGGCCAACGTCCTGACTTTC
>.|TRBJ2-7|many|TRBV2
CASSELGSGQYF
TGTGCCAGCAGTGAATTGGGGAGTGGGCAGTACTTC
>.|TRBJ1-5|.|TRBV6-2/TRBV6-3
CASSSPGGGRRRPQHF
TGTGCCAGCAGTTCCCCCGGCGGGGGAAGAAGGCGGCCCCAGCATTTT
>.|TRBJ1-2|.|TRBV25-1
CASSSTSGYTF
TGTGCCAGCTCATCGACAAGTGGCTACACCTTC
>.|TRBJ1-5|.|TRBV30
CAWGIDGNQPQHF
TGTGCCTGGGGGATTGACGGGAATCAGCCCCAGCATTTT
>.|TRBJ2-6|.|TRBV2
CASEGVGFTSGANVLTF
TGTGCCAGCGAGGGGGTGGGCTTTACTTCTGGGGCCAACGTCCTGACTTTC
>.|TRBJ2-3|.|TRBV6-5
CASGEGVPFMYF
TGTGCCAGCGGGGAGGGGGTCCCTTTTATGTATTTT
>TRBD2|TRBJ2-7|.|TRBV10-3
CAISRAGGLINEQYF
TGTGCCATCAGTCGAGCGGGGGGGCTAATAAACGAGCAGTACTTC
>TRBD2|TRBJ2-3|.|TRBV3-1/TRBV3-2
CASSPRLAGSTDTQYF
TGTGCCAGCAGCCCCCGACTAGCGGGTAGCACAGATACGCAGTATTTT
>TRBD2|TRBJ2-1|.|TRBV10-2
CASSDGRTSGRINEQFF
TGCGCCAGCAGTGATGGTAGGACTAGCGGGAGGATCAATGAGCAGTTCTTC
>.|TRBJ2-1|few|TRBV28
CASSRNEQFF
TGTGCCAGCAGTCGGAATGAGCAGTTCTTC
>.|TRBJ1-3|.|TRBV25-1
CASSESQSYSGNTIYF
TGTGCCAGCAGTGAGTCACAGTCTTACTCTGGAAACACCATATATTTT
>TRBD1|TRBJ1-5|once|TRBV6-5
CASSRDRGGNQPQHF
TGTGCCAGCAGCCGCGACAGGGGTGGGAATCAGCCCCAGCATTTT
>TRBD2|TRBJ2-5|.|TRBV3-1/TRBV3-2
CASSQEIAGEETQYF
TGTGCCAGCAGCCAAGAAATAGCGGGGGAGGAGACCCAGTACTTC
>.|TRBJ2-7|.|TRBV30
CAWRVPGSVTYEQYF
TGTGCCTGGAGAGTCCCAGGGTCAGTAACCTACGAGCAGTACTTC
>TRBD2|TRBJ2-7|few|TRBV3-1/TRBV3-2
CASSQAGGGREQYF
TGTGCCAGCAGCCAGGCGGGAGGGGGGAGAGAGCAGTACTTC
>TRBD1|TRBJ2-7|.|TRBV7-9
CASSIDRGGQYF
TGTGCCAGCAGCATTGACAGGGGAGGGCAGTACTTC
>.|TRBJ1-5|.|TRBV19
CASRLTGSNQPQHF
TGTGCCAGCCGGCTGACAGGAAGCAATCAGCCCCAGCATTTT
>TRBD1|TRBJ1-4|.|TRBV6-5
CASSYSGQGGNEKLFF
TGTGCCAGCAGTTACTCCGGACAGGGAGGCAATGAAAAACTGTTTTTT
>TRBD2|TRBJ2-7|.|TRBV4-2
CASSQDLRLAGDYEQYF
TGTGCCAGCAGCCAAGATCTAAGGCTAGCGGGGGACTACGAGCAGTACTTC
>.|TRBJ1-1|.|TRBV12-3/TRBV12-4
CASSWGGEAFF
TGTGCCAGCAGTTGGGGGGGTGAAGCTTTCTTT
>TRBD1|TRBJ1-1|.|TRBV7-2
CASSGTGGAVTEAFF
TGTGCCAGCAGCGGGACAGGGGGCGCGGTCACTGAAGCTTTCTTT
>.|TRBJ1-3|.|TRBV25-1
CATRANTIYF
TGTGCCACCAGGGCAAACACCATATATTTT
>TRBD2|TRBJ2-1|.|TRBV5-1
CASSLGASGRAYNEQFF
TGCGCCAGCAGCTTGGGGGCTAGCGGGAGGGCCTACAATGAGCAGTTCTTC
>.|TRBJ1-6|.|TRBV11-3
CASTPGGGNNSPLHF
TGTGCCAGCACTCCGGGGGGCGGCAATAATTCACCCCTCCACTTT
>TRBD1|TRBJ2-4|.|TRBV4-3
CASSQDGDRGFSVKNIQYF
TGCGCCAGCAGCCAAGATGGGGACAGAGGATTTTCGGTCAAAAACATTCAGTACTTC
>.|TRBJ1-2|.|TRBV5-1
CASSLAAGYNYGYTF
TGCGCCAGCAGCTTGGCCGCCGGGTATAACTATGGCTACACCTTC